The rows below give T cell receptor beta chains drawn from one sample of a study of T cell responses to AZD1222 COVID-19 vaccine. Repertoires were generated with immunoSEQ multiplex PCR, while TCRdb's copy carries only in-frame clones and drops some. The sample lists 150,000 or so clones; roughly four fifths were seen once. The sample here was peripheral blood, taken on day 0 of MenACWY control vaccination. These TCRs come from an adult in good health. Both conserved end residues are trimmed from each CDR3.

j_call v_call cdr3_aa
TRBJ2-2 TRBV10-3 AIRGEVSGELF
TRBJ2-1 TRBV7-6 ASSPLSYAGGRTHEQF
TRBJ2-1 TRBV7-8 ASSLALNNEQF
TRBJ1-1 TRBV19 ASSIYGSRLNTEAF
TRBJ2-2 TRBV15 ATGKYGTANTGELF
TRBJ2-1 TRBV7-3 ASSLGTASKNEQF
TRBJ1-1 TRBV25-1 ASSPRTGLTEAF
TRBJ1-5 TRBV5-8 ASSFGSIYQPQH
TRBJ2-1 TRBV24-1 ATSDFSTSGVHEQF
TRBJ2-2 TRBV6-2/TRBV6-3 ASSFPISGGPNTGELF
TRBJ2-5 TRBV7-2 ASSSSSGETQY
TRBJ1-5 TRBV19 ASRFGTAINQPQH
TRBJ2-7 TRBV7-9 ASSLGQGAYEQY
TRBJ1-4 TRBV25-1 ASTRGEKLF
TRBJ1-1 TRBV19 ASSTGPSNTEAF
TRBJ1-1 TRBV5-1 ASSPTGMNTEAF
TRBJ2-3 TRBV10-1 ASSVRTGGPDTQY
TRBJ1-2 TRBV27 ASSLLGGRGTNYGYT
TRBJ1-6 TRBV12-3/TRBV12-4 ASSLRASPPLH
TRBJ1-2 TRBV5-6 ASSSGRGQGGYT
TRBJ2-7 TRBV2 ASSSGSYEQY
TRBJ1-6 TRBV25-1 ASSEGDNSPLH
TRBJ2-5 TRBV27 ASSQTSGDQETQY
TRBJ2-1 TRBV28 ASRAMSSYNEQF
TRBJ1-1 TRBV30 AWSWGGDEAF
TRBJ2-2 TRBV9 ASSALTDGELF
TRBJ1-6 TRBV28 ASSSPGQGNRSPLH
TRBJ2-3 TRBV11-2 ASSPSEGTSKDTQY
TRBJ2-7 TRBV12-2 ASRWTGYEQY
TRBJ2-3 TRBV7-7 ASSLGLAGSGDTQY
TRBJ1-2 TRBV29-1 SVVQGTWGYT